The clone carrying this T cell receptor beta chain turned up a few times. Its specificity is not known. Patients sequenced had flow cytometry evidence of CD8+CD57+ cell expansion. Untreated patients provided the blood samples, with no therapy given before sampling. The record originates from a study of CD8+CD57+ T cells in acquired aplastic anemia. In the study overall: Each DNA sample taken from sorted CD4+ and CD8+ cells came to about 3.2 ug on average.

Genomic DNA, the template, was used for profiling of the TCR beta VDJ and CDR3. MiXCR, run by TCRdb on the reads, gives a single entry per CDR3 protein. Of about 200,000 distinct CDR3 sequences listed, roughly two thirds are singletons. The CDR3 runs to 11 residues. The germline V gene has CDR1 WSHSY and CDR2 SAAADI. V shed 6 bases and J shed 2 bases, with 5 bases lying between them. Study-level findings and limits: The number of CD8+ CDR3 sequences shared by patients and controls was around 30.

Material for sequencing was sorted CD4+, CD8+, or CD8+CD57+ T cells (not recorded which) from PBMCs. The chain carries TRBV10-2 and TRBJ2-7, with unresolved D. This TCR was sampled from a human donor with aplastic anemia. The DNA of the CDR3 is TGCGCCAGCAGATCGACCTACGAGCAGTACTTC. Encoded protein: CASRSTYEQYF.